The 17 T cell receptor beta chains in this list originate from one sample, sequenced in a study of post-analysis software for immune sequencing data (dated by TCRdb to 2013 to 2016). The sample's time point, from its label and the paper: second blood draw from one MS patient after hematopoietic stem cell transplantation. Receptor libraries were prepared by PCR. Sequencing instrument: Illumina HiSeq 2500. To reduce PCR and sequencing biases, unique molecular identifiers were incorporated into the TCR beta cDNA libraries. TCRdb itself trimmed the public reads at Q25 with fastp, ran MiXCR and retained productive beta chains. Each entry merges the rows of one CDR3 protein and shows their most common DNA and genes. This sample comprises under 200,000 distinct CDR3 sequences, 35% to 40% of them detected only once. The ten largest account for about 26% of the sample. Here the sequenced sample was blood, taken after autologous hematopoietic stem cell transplantation. The receptors come from a girl aged 10-17 years with multiple sclerosis. Donor details come from another sample of the same person, matched by shared clones.

This clonotype showed up just a few times. The chain combines TRBV5-1 with TRBJ1-4; TRBD1 aligns across 8 bases. CDR3 length: 16 amino acids. The germline gives CDR1 SGHRS, CDR2 YFSETQ. Trimming removed 4 bases from V and 6 bases from J; junction bases left unmatched: 11. The CDR3 is CASSLPGGGLDEKLFF. The CDR3, as DNA: TGCGCCAGCAGCCTCCCAGGGGGCGGTTTAGATGAAAAACTGTTTTTT. The full variable domain, its missing parts supplied by reference TRBV5-1 and TRBJ1-4, is KAGVTQTPRYLIKTRGQQVTLSCSPISGHRSVSWYQQTPGQGLQFLFEYFSETQRNKGNFPGRFSGRQFSNSRSEMNVSTLELGDSALYLCASSLPGGGLDEKLFFGSGTQLSVL.

Turning to this clonotype: Given a much more abundant clone one base away, this may be a read error. The chain has TRBV5-6 and TRBJ2-3; D is unclear. V dropped 4 bases and J dropped 4 bases, with 22 bases sitting between them. Germline V gene data show CDR1 as SGHDT and CDR2 as YYEEEE. The CDR3 consists of 17 residues. CDR3 protein: CASSPSGVSLWADTQYF. CDR3 sequence (DNA): TGTGCCAGCAGCCCATCCGGTGTCAGCCTTTGGGCAGATACGCAGTATTTT. Based on the CDR3 plus reference TRBV5-6 and TRBJ2-3, the full variable domain is DAGVTQSPTHLIKTRGQQVTLRCSPKSGHDTVSWYQQALGQGPQFIFQYYEEEERQRGNFPDRFSGHQFPNYSSELNVNALLLGDSALYLCASSPSGVSLWADTQYFGPGTRLTVL.

This clonotype was counted between two and nine times. The chain has TRBV7-6 and TRBJ2-7, with D hard to call. In germline, CDR1 is SGHVS, CDR2 FNYEAQ. Trimming stripped 3 bases from V and 6 bases from J, with 9 bases between. The CDR3 runs 12 residues. Written as DNA, the CDR3 is TGTGCCAGCAGCTTTTTGAGGTCCGAGCAGTACTTC. It specifies CASSFLRSEQYF.

This clonotype was counted only a few times. This chain uses TRBV10-2 with TRBJ1-1; no definite D call. Between the trimmed V and J ends, which lost 2 bases and 0 bases, there was a span of 4 bases. Germline V gives CDR1 WSHSY, CDR2 SAAADI. CDR3 length equals 13 residues. The CDR3 bases are TGCGCCAGCAGTGAGAAGGTGAACACTGAAGCTTTCTTT. Protein product: CASSEKVNTEAFF.

This sequence joins TRBV5-1 and TRBJ2-3, with 15 bases that match TRBD2. Germline CDR1 SGHRS, CDR2 YFSETQ. With 2 bases clipped from V and 6 bases from J, the junction kept 7 bases outside the gene matches. The CDR3 sequence is 17 residues long. CDR3 coding DNA: TGCGCCAGCAGCTTAAGCGGACTAGCGGGAGGGCCCGATACGCAGTATTTT. Translating it yields CASSLSGLAGGPDTQYF.

V usage is TRBV6-1 and J usage is TRBJ1-1; D gene unclear. V shed 5 bases and J shed 4 bases, with 5 bases lying between them. The CDR3 is 11 residues long. Per the germline V gene, CDR1 is MNHNS and CDR2 is SASEGT. CDR3 coding DNA: TGTGCCAGCAGTAGTGCCACTGAAGCTTTCTTT. This encodes CASSSATEAFF.

The rearrangement joins TRBV5-6 to TRBJ1-2, with D hard to call. In germline, CDR1 is SGHDT, CDR2 YYEEEE. Trimming took 0 bases from V and 4 from J, leaving 22 bases between them. The CDR3 loop spans 18 amino acids. The chain's CDR3 is CASSLEEGGRALIYGYTF. CDR3 nucleotides: TGTGCCAGCAGCTTGGAAGAAGGAGGGAGAGCTCTTATCTATGGCTACACCTTC.

Regarding this clonotype: The junction does not match germline at one end; this may be a read error. J is TRBJ2-3 and V is TRBV12-3 or TRBV12-4, with TRBD1 matching over 10 bases. This CDR3 is built from 13 residues. CDR3 amino acids: CASATGGTDAQYF. CDR3 coding DNA: TGTGCCAGCGCGACAGGGGGCACAGATGCGCAGTATTTT.

The CDR3 sequence is CASSEGGSGANVLTF. The CDR3 bases are TGTGCCAGCAGCGAGGGGGGATCTGGGGCCAACGTCCTGACTTTC. The chain joins TRBV2 to TRBJ2-6, with D perhaps given as TRBD1 or TRBD2 (6 bases each). CDR1 and CDR2 from the germline V gene are SNHLY and FYNNEI. This CDR3 has 15 residues. The V end was cut by 6 bases, the J end by 1 base, with 10 bases between. Combining the CDR3 with reference TRBV2 and TRBJ2-6 gives the whole variable domain EPEVTQTPSHQVTQMGQEVILRCVPISNHLYFYWYRQILGQKVEFLVSFYNNEISEKSEIFDDQFSVERPDGSNFTLKIRSTKLEDSAMYFCASSEGGSGANVLTFGAGSRLTVL.

About this clonotype: This may arise from a read error, as a much more abundant clone is one base away. The chain combines TRBV24-1 with TRBJ2-7, with 14 bases matching TRBD2. The germline V gene has CDR1 KGHDR and CDR2 SFDVKD. V trimming: 4 bases; J trimming: 9 bases; junction bases outside the gene matches: 13. This CDR3 region has 17 residues. The CDR3 loop reads CATSEPGLAGGGGVQYF. In DNA, the CDR3 is TGTGCCACCAGTGAACCCGGACTAGCGGGAGGTGGGGGGGTGCAGTACTTC.

This clonotype has just a few counts. The genes are TRBV10-2 and TRBJ2-5, with 7 nucleotides matching TRBD2. The germline V gene has CDR1 WSHSY and CDR2 SAAADI. The V segment lost 3 bases and the J segment 5 bases; nucleotides outside the gene matches: 6. The CDR3 contains 14 residues. CDR3 DNA: TGCGCCAGCAGTGATACGGCGGGAGCGGAGACCCAGTACTTC. Amino acid sequence: CASSDTAGAETQYF.

This clonotype turned up a few times. The chain carries TRBV5-1 and TRBJ2-7, with D unclear. The ends were cut back, 2 bases at V and 0 bases at J, with 6 bases in the middle. CDR3 size: 13 residues. CDR1 is SGHRS and CDR2 is YFSETQ in the germline V gene. The CDR3 DNA is TGCGCCAGCAGCTTTGGAATCTCCTACGAGCAGTACTTC. The encoded protein is CASSFGISYEQYF.

This clonotype came up a few times. V is TRBV13 and J is TRBJ2-3, with 8 bases fitting TRBD2. Germline V gene sequence: CDR1 PRHDT, CDR2 FYEKMQ (reference sequence). V dropped 5 bases and J dropped 1; count of bases not matched to a gene: 8. The CDR3 runs to 16 residues. The chain's CDR3 is CASSASTSARTDTQYF. DNA of the CDR3: TGTGCCAGCAGCGCATCGACTAGCGCCCGCACAGATACGCAGTATTTT.

The V gene is TRBV28, the J gene TRBJ2-3; tentative D call: TRBD2 (5 bases). Germline V lookup: CDR1 MDHEN, CDR2 SYDVKM. The CDR3 is 16 amino acids. Trimming took 2 bases from V and 0 from J, leaving 12 bases between them. CDR3 loop: CASSLMVASSTDTQYF. Written as DNA, the CDR3 is TGTGCCAGCAGTTTAATGGTAGCGTCTAGCACAGATACGCAGTATTTT.

The sample holds many counts of this clonotype. The chain recombines TRBV20-1 with TRBJ2-1; perhaps TRBD1 as D (6 bases). V gave up 5 bases and J gave up 6 bases, with 20 bases separating them. Germline CDR1 DFQATT, CDR2 SNEGSKA (reference sequence). The CDR3 is 15 residues long. This CDR3 is CSAPPSTGDLNEQFF. CDR3 DNA sequence: TGCAGTGCTCCCCCCTCGACAGGTGATCTCAATGAGCAGTTCTTC.

The CDR3 region is CASSRTSGRTYEQYF. CDR3 nucleotide sequence: TGCGCCAGCAGCAGGACTAGCGGGAGGACGTACGAGCAGTACTTC. The J gene is TRBJ2-7, the V gene TRBV5-1, with 14 positions matching TRBD2. Germline lookup yields CDR1 SGHRS and CDR2 YFSETQ. V lost 4 bases to trimming and J lost 4 bases; unmatched junction nucleotides: 4. CDR3 size: 15 residues.

V and J are TRBV20-1 and TRBJ2-1, with 13 bases identical to TRBD2. From germline, CDR1 is DFQATT and CDR2 SNEGSKA (reference sequence). The CDR3 is made up of 19 amino acids. The J segment lost 4 bases and the V segment lost 3 bases, leaving 15 bases of the junction unmatched. The CDR3 DNA follows: TGCAGTGCTAGGGCCACAACCTCCACTAGCGGGAGGGGGTACAATGAGCAGTTCTTC. Protein sequence: CSARATTSTSGRGYNEQFF.